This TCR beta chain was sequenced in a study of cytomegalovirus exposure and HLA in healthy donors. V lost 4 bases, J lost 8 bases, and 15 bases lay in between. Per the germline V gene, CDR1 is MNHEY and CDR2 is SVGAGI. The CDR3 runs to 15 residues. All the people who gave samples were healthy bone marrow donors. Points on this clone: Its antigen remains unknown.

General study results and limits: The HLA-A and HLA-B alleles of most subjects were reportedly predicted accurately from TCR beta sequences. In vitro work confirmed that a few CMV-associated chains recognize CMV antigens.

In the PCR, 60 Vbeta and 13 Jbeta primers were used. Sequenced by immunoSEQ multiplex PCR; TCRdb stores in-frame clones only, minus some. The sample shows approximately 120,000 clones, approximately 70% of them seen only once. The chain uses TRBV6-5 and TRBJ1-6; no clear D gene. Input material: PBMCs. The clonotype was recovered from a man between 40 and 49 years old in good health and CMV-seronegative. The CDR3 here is CASSSRRGRDSPLHF. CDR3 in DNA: TGTGCCAGCAGTTCGCGCCGCGGGAGAGATTCACCCCTCCACTTT.